The 18 T cell receptor beta chains below come from one sample, sequenced in a study of blood T cells in healthy people across ages. Then a second PCR, running roughly 7 to 12 cycles, was carried out with a sample-barcoded 5' primer and a J-beta primer mix. TCRdb re-derived calls from the 5' RACE reads in MiXCR, one entry per CDR3 protein. The sample lists 790,000 or so distinct CDR3 sequences, approximately 53% occurring once. The sample comprised blood. These receptors all stem from a man aged 35-49 years in good health.

This chain joins TRBV28 and TRBJ2-1; TRBD1 matches at 9 bases. After removal of 5 bases from V and 4 bases from J, the junction contained 9 bases not matched to a gene. There are 16 residues in the CDR3. Per the germline V gene, CDR1 is MDHEN and CDR2 is SYDVKM. The CDR3 region is CASSVRTGAVYNEQFF. CDR3 bases: TGTGCCAGCAGTGTTAGGACAGGGGCAGTTTACAATGAGCAGTTCTTC.

The rearrangement joins TRBV7-2 to TRBJ2-7; 9 positions match TRBD2. V shed 3 bases and J 6 bases; nucleotides not matched to a gene: 9. Germline loops: CDR1 SGHTA, CDR2 FQGNSA. CDR3 size: 15 residues. CDR3 loop: CASSLTSGVGVEQYF. DNA for the CDR3: TGTGCCAGCAGCTTGACTAGCGGAGTTGGCGTCGAGCAGTACTTC.

The chain has TRBV27 and TRBJ2-3; 12 bases map to TRBD2. Germline lookup yields CDR1 MNHEY and CDR2 SMNVEV (reference sequence). Unmatched junction bases numbered 10, after V lost 4 bases and J lost 2 bases. CDR3 length equals 18 residues. The CDR3 DNA reads as TGTGCCAGCAGTTATACGGGGGGACTAGCGGGCCTCACAGATACGCAGTATTTT. Translation gives CASSYTGGLAGLTDTQYF.

As concerns this clonotype: A read error may produce the germline difference seen at one junction end. The V and J genes are TRBV28 and TRBJ2-3, with TRBD1 as a possible D gene (6 bases). The CDR3 totals 15 residues. Germline assignment: CDR1 MDHEN and CDR2 SYDVKM. The CDR3 nucleotides read TGTGGCAGCCTCAATCTAGACAGGAGCACAGATACGCAGTATTTT. The encoded protein is CGSLNLDRSTDTQYF.

The V and J genes are TRBV20-1 and TRBJ2-4; D not certain. This CDR3 region has 12 residues. Trimming removed 7 bases at V and 4 bases at J, with 11 bases between. Germline V gives CDR1 DFQATT, CDR2 SNEGSKA (reference sequence). The CDR3 DNA is TGCAGTGTGGTTTTTGCGAAAAACATTCAGTACTTC. Protein product: CSVVFAKNIQYF.

The chain joins TRBV11-2 to TRBJ1-1; 8 nucleotides match TRBD1. V lost 4 bases, J lost 1 base, and 8 bases stayed unmatched. The CDR3 loop spans 16 amino acids. Germline loops: CDR1 SGHAT, CDR2 FQNNGV. CDR3 sequence reads: CASSSLIRGRNTEAFF. In DNA form, the CDR3 reads TGTGCCAGCAGCTCACTCATCAGGGGGCGGAACACTGAAGCTTTCTTT.

This clonotype was observed once. The rearrangement joins TRBV5-1 to TRBJ1-1; weak D call: TRBD1 (6 bases). Trimming removed 4 bases at V and 1 base at J, with 11 bases between. Germline V lookup: CDR1 SGHRS, CDR2 YFSETQ. The CDR3 runs 14 residues. The CDR3 sequence is CASSRDNSNTEAFF. The CDR3 DNA is TGCGCCAGCAGCCGGGACAATTCGAACACTGAAGCTTTCTTT.

V is TRBV7-9 and J is TRBJ2-3; 8 bases are a match to TRBD2. The CDR3 consists of 16 residues. Germline values: CDR1 SEHNR, CDR2 FQNEAQ (reference sequence). After removal of 5 bases from V and 4 bases from J, the junction contained 11 bases not matched to a gene. The CDR3 here is CASSPRFGLAPDTQYF. The CDR3 DNA is TGTGCCAGCAGCCCCCGATTCGGACTAGCCCCAGATACGCAGTATTTT.

The gene calls are TRBV20-1 and TRBJ1-1, with no clear D. CDR3 length equals 12 residues. The germline gives CDR1 DFQATT, CDR2 SNEGSKA (reference sequence). CDR3 amino acids: CRPVGRNTEAFF. The DNA for the CDR3 is TGCAGGCCTGTAGGGCGGAACACTGAAGCTTTCTTT.

J is TRBJ2-3 and V is TRBV4-3; D ambiguous. The CDR3 covers 15 residues. Germline CDR1 LGHNA, CDR2 YSLEER. V was trimmed by 0 bases and J by 0 bases, leaving 7 bases between them. This chain's CDR3 is CASSQDRLSTDTQYF. CDR3 coding DNA: TGCGCCAGCAGCCAAGATCGTTTAAGCACAGATACGCAGTATTTT.

V gene TRBV29-1 combines with J gene TRBJ1-1; D call uncertain. V lost 3 bases and J lost 3, with 14 bases in between. The CDR3 sequence is 14 residues long. The germline gives CDR1 SQVTM, CDR2 ANQGSEA. CDR3 in amino acids: CSVERAGVDTEAFF. For the CDR3, the DNA is TGCAGCGTTGAGAGGGCGGGTGTGGACACTGAAGCTTTCTTT.

V is TRBV20-1 and J is TRBJ1-1; D might be TRBD1 (6 bases). The CDR3 extends over 18 amino acids. V was shortened by 0 bases and J by 0 bases, with 20 bases between the two germline ends. From germline, CDR1 is DFQATT and CDR2 SNEGSKA (reference sequence). This chain's CDR3 is CSARDLAVVGGMNTEAFF. CDR3 coding DNA: TGCAGTGCTAGAGATCTCGCCGTCGTGGGGGGCATGAACACTGAAGCTTTCTTT.

This sequence joins TRBV2 and TRBJ2-1; 11 nucleotides agree with TRBD2. With 5 bases clipped from V and 8 bases from J, the junction kept 17 bases outside the gene matches. The CDR3 has 18 residues. CDR1 and CDR2 from the germline V gene are SNHLY and FYNNEI. CDR3 amino acids: CASSNHRILAGGPDEQFF. DNA of the CDR3: TGTGCCAGCAGTAACCATCGTATTTTAGCGGGAGGGCCCGATGAGCAGTTCTTC. Combining the CDR3 with reference TRBV2 and TRBJ2-1 gives the whole variable domain EPEVTQTPSHQVTQMGQEVILRCVPISNHLYFYWYRQILGQKVEFLVSFYNNEISEKSEIFDDQFSVERPDGSNFTLKIRSTKLEDSAMYFCASSNHRILAGGPDEQFFGPGTRLTVL.

V and J are TRBV28 and TRBJ2-5; TRBD2 aligns across 7 bases. This CDR3 has 14 amino acids. Germline CDR1 is MDHEN and CDR2 is SYDVKM. The V and J ends lost 10 bases and 11 bases, in that order; junction bases with no gene match: 19. CDR3 DNA: TGTGCCACTTTGACTCCGCGGGGGTTAAATGAGCAGTACTTC. It codes for CATLTPRGLNEQYF.

The genes are TRBV12-3 or TRBV12-4 and TRBJ1-6; no clear D gene. Between the trimmed V and J ends, which lost 7 bases and 8 bases, there was a span of 15 bases. The CDR3 spans 14 residues. This CDR3 reads CASTPPGFDSPLHF. DNA of the CDR3: TGTGCCAGCACCCCCCCGGGGTTTGATTCACCCCTCCACTTT.

This clonotype turned up a few times. J is TRBJ2-5 and V is TRBV5-1; 8 nucleotides agree with TRBD2. The DNA end lines up better with TRBJ2-7; the J call may be wrong. Germline values: CDR1 SGHRS, CDR2 YFSETQ. The CDR3 is 15 amino acids. This CDR3 is CASSLLREGRYEQYF. CDR3 sequence (DNA): TGCGCCAGCAGCTTGCTTCGGGAGGGCCGCTACGAGCAGTACTTC.

The sample holds a few counts of this clonotype. The genes are TRBV3-1 and TRBJ2-5; the match to TRBD2 covers 11 bases. V trimming: 2 bases; J trimming: 2 bases; junction bases outside the gene matches: 10. Germline-derived CDR1 and CDR2 are LGHDT and YNNKEL (reference sequence). The CDR3 sequence is 18 residues long. Here the CDR3 reads CASSQSSGGALGQETQYF. DNA for the CDR3: TGTGCCAGCAGCCAAAGTAGCGGGGGGGCCTTGGGTCAAGAGACCCAGTACTTC.

The chain combines TRBV5-1 with TRBJ1-2; TRBD1 agrees at 9 bases. V was pared by 3 bases and J by 4 bases, with 7 bases of the junction left unmatched. Germline-derived CDR1 and CDR2 are SGHRS and YFSETQ. This CDR3 spans 15 amino acids. CDR3 region: CASSSTGGASYGYTF. The CDR3 DNA sequence: TGCGCCAGCAGCTCTACAGGGGGCGCTTCCTATGGCTACACCTTC.